This entry features one T cell receptor beta chain sequence. These data come from a study of blood T cell repertoires in COVID-19. Study as a whole: COVID-19 samples from acute and convalescent phases originated in the United States, Italy and Spain. T cells, B-cell-depleted T cells, or PBMCs provided the cDNA or gDNA that served as material.

V lost 2 bases to trimming and J lost 0 bases, with 17 bases between them. This CDR3 spans 16 amino acids. CDR1 is GTSNPN and CDR2 is SVGIG in the germline V gene (reference sequence). Per the original data handling: Amplification of reference gene primers provided the estimated nucleated cell counts. Clones were read by immunoSEQ multiplex PCR, and TCRdb kept only the in-frame ones, dropping some. That table supplies the V and J calls and clone size; D and trimming were determined from the DNA. The profile shows around 130,000 clones, about 80% of them singletons. The chain is built from TRBV30 and TRBJ2-7, with D possibly matching TRBD2 (5 bases). The specimen sequenced was peripheral blood. The receptor was isolated from a woman aged 45-60 years with acute or convalescent COVID-19. CDR3 bases: TGTGCCTGGAGTCCTCCCTTCAGCGGAATCTCCTACGAGCAGTACTTC. Protein: CAWSPPFSGISYEQYF.